Below are 20 T cell receptor beta chains sequenced from a single sample in a study of T cell repertoires in cytomegalovirus infection. TCRdb re-called the reads through MiXCR, storing one row per CDR3 protein. The sample holds a few hundred thousand distinct CDR3 sequences, about 42% seen once. Their target antigens are unknown. Specimen: cultured PBMCs, collected from culture after CMV antigen stimulation. The receptors here all came from a human donor in good health (CMV status not recorded). Some clones in this sample may be carry-over from other donors' samples.

The chain employs TRBV10-3 and TRBJ2-1; D uncertain. Germline values: CDR1 ENHRY, CDR2 SYGVKD. The CDR3 contains 18 residues. The V gene lost 2 bases and the J gene lost 7 bases, with 24 bases spanning the gap. The CDR3 nucleotides are TGTGCCATCAGTGAGACCCGCATTCTAGAGGCCCGGATTAATGAGCAGTTCTTC. Residues: CAISETRILEARINEQFF.

The V and J genes are TRBV7-2 and TRBJ2-3; 7 bases are a match to TRBD2. Germline CDR1 SGHTA, CDR2 FQGNSA. V gave up 2 bases and J gave up 2 bases; unmatched junction bases: 7. This CDR3 region has 16 residues. CDR3 nucleotides: TGTGCCAGCAGCTTATTCCTAGCGGAACCCACAGATACGCAGTATTTT. This encodes CASSLFLAEPTDTQYF.

The J gene is TRBJ1-1, the V gene TRBV11-2; TRBD1 might be the D (5 bases). CDR1 and CDR2 from the germline V gene are SGHAT and FQNNGV. V dropped 3 bases and J dropped 6 bases, with 17 bases sitting between them. This CDR3 spans 15 amino acids. The CDR3 spells CASSFLLGGIAEAFF. The CDR3 DNA follows: TGTGCCAGCAGCTTCTTGTTGGGGGGAATAGCTGAAGCTTTCTTT.

V gene TRBV6-7 combines with J gene TRBJ1-5; 7 nucleotides match TRBD1. TRBV6-7 belongs to the ORF category, with a function that is uncertain. V gave up 2 bases and J gave up 5 bases; unmatched junction bases: 12. The CDR3 is made up of 17 amino acids. The CDR3 DNA is TGTGCCAGCAGTTACCTAATCGGTACAGGGGAGGATCAGCCCCAGCATTTT. It codes for CASSYLIGTGEDQPQHF.

This chain joins TRBV12-3 or TRBV12-4 and TRBJ1-6; perhaps TRBD1 as D (6 bases). Between the trimmed V and J ends, which lost 7 bases and 9 bases, there was a span of 19 bases. This CDR3 spans 15 amino acids. CDR3 in amino acids: CASTRGAEVGSPLHF. The CDR3 DNA reads as TGTGCCAGCACCAGGGGAGCAGAAGTCGGTTCACCCCTCCACTTT.

In its sample, this clonotype was seen a few times. The chain has TRBV15 and TRBJ1-5; 11 positions agree with TRBD1. CDR1 is LNHNV and CDR2 is YYDKDF in the germline V gene (reference sequence). Trimming cost V 0 bases and J 2 bases; bases outside gene matches: 9. The CDR3 length is 19 residues. In DNA, the CDR3 is TGTGCCACCAGCAGAGAAGAGGGACAGGGGGTACGAGGCAATCAGCCCCAGCATTTT. This gives the protein CATSREEGQGVRGNQPQHF.

This clonotype has more than one count but fewer than ten. The chain links TRBV7-2 to TRBJ2-1; no reliable D call. CDR1 is SGHTA, CDR2 FQGNSA, per germline. Trimming removed 3 bases from V and 5 bases from J, with 8 bases in between. The CDR3 spans 13 residues. The CDR3: CASSFEPNNEQFF. CDR3 DNA sequence: TGTGCCAGCAGCTTCGAACCGAACAATGAGCAGTTCTTC.

This chain uses TRBV27 with TRBJ2-2; 13 nucleotides align to TRBD2. Germline V CDR1 and CDR2: MNHEY, SMNVEV (reference sequence). The CDR3 consists of 19 residues. The trim removed 2 bases at V and 3 bases at J, leaving 9 bases unmatched. CDR3 in DNA: TGTGCCAGCAGTTTACGGGGGGCTGGACTAGCGGGAGACACCGGGGAGCTGTTTTTT. Protein: CASSLRGAGLAGDTGELFF.

V usage is TRBV20-1 and J usage is TRBJ1-2, with D unresolved. Germline assignment: CDR1 DFQATT and CDR2 SNEGSKA (reference sequence). The CDR3 is 12 amino acids. The V gene lost 4 bases and the J gene lost 8 bases, with 14 bases spanning the gap. CDR3 DNA: TGCAGTGCTATGAGATCTTCAGGAGGCTACACCTTC. It codes for CSAMRSSGGYTF.

This clonotype showed up just a few times. The chain combines TRBV7-6 with TRBJ1-2; a weak D match, TRBD1 (6 bases). CDR1 is SGHVS and CDR2 is FNYEAQ in the germline V gene. CDR3 length equals 15 residues. Trimming removed 0 bases from V and 8 bases from J, with 16 bases in between. The CDR3 coding sequence is TGTGCCAGCAGCTTAGCGCTGGGGGGCGCAGAAGGCTACACCTTC. It yields the protein CASSLALGGAEGYTF.

V gene TRBV27 combines with J gene TRBJ2-3; D is unresolved. The CDR3 length is 15 residues. The V end lost 5 bases, the J end lost 3 bases, and 15 bases lay between the germline ends. Per germline, CDR1 MNHEY and CDR2 SMNVEV (reference sequence). DNA for the CDR3: TGTGCCAGCAGTCTCCTCTCGTTGAGTACAGATACGCAGTATTTT. Translation: CASSLLSLSTDTQYF.

The gene calls are TRBV7-2 and TRBJ2-7; TRBD1 matches 10 bases. The V segment lost 5 bases and the J segment 5 bases; nucleotides outside the gene matches: 6. The CDR3 covers 14 residues. The germline gives CDR1 SGHTA, CDR2 FQGNSA. For the CDR3, the DNA is TGTGCCAGCAGCATCCGGACAGGGGGAAACGAGCAGTACTTC. Protein product: CASSIRTGGNEQYF.

This chain links TRBV10-3 with TRBJ2-7, with TRBD2 matching 7 bases. Germline-derived CDR1 and CDR2 are ENHRY and SYGVKD. The V and J ends lost 4 bases and 2 bases, in that order; junction bases with no gene match: 8. This CDR3 spans 15 amino acids. In DNA, the CDR3 is TGTGCCATCAGTGCCTCTCGAGCGGGGACCTACGAGCAGTACTTC. This gives the protein CAISASRAGTYEQYF.

The V call is TRBV7-8, the J call TRBJ2-3, with D possibly TRBD2 on 5 matching bases. Germline CDR1 and CDR2: SGHVS and FQNEAQ. CDR3 length: 16 residues. V was pared by 0 bases and J by 5 bases, with 15 bases between. CDR3 DNA: TGTGCCAGCAGCTTAGCCCACCGGGATTCCCAAGATACGCAGTATTTT. Its protein is CASSLAHRDSQDTQYF.

This clonotype has only a few counts. V gene TRBV11-2 combines with J gene TRBJ2-2; the match to TRBD2 covers 7 bases. V lost 4 bases and J lost 1; bases outside the gene matches: 3. The germline CDR1 and CDR2 sequences are SGHAT and FQNNGV. The CDR3 runs to 15 residues. CDR3 nucleotide sequence: TGTGCCAGCAGCTCCGAGCGGGAGAACACCGGGGAGCTGTTTTTT. It codes for CASSSERENTGELFF.

This clonotype was detected a few times. The rearrangement joins TRBV7-2 to TRBJ2-7, with unresolved D. V lost 3 bases and J lost 3, with 3 bases in between. The CDR3 loop spans 11 amino acids. Germline CDR1 and CDR2: SGHTA and FQGNSA. CDR3 sequence reads: CASSFRYEQYF. The CDR3, as DNA: TGTGCCAGCAGCTTCCGCTACGAGCAGTACTTC.

This clonotype has more than one count but fewer than ten. The chain employs TRBV6-6 and TRBJ2-1; D gene uncertain. The germline V gene has CDR1 MNHNY and CDR2 SVGAGI (reference sequence). The CDR3 runs to 13 residues. V lost 5 bases and J 3 bases, leaving 8 bases between the germline ends. The CDR3: CASSPSLYNEQFF. The CDR3 region has the DNA TGTGCCAGCAGTCCATCACTCTACAATGAGCAGTTCTTC.

This clonotype was observed at least ten times. This chain links TRBV7-2 with TRBJ2-5, with 8 bases lining up with TRBD2. Germline V gene lookup returns CDR1 SGHTA and CDR2 FQGNSA. After removal of 5 bases from V and 5 bases from J, the junction contained 7 bases not matched to a gene. The CDR3 spans 14 residues. Here the CDR3 DNA reads TGTGCCAGCAGCCCGGGGGGGCCTCGGGAGACCCAGTACTTC. This sequence encodes CASSPGGPRETQYF.

The V gene is TRBV7-3, the J gene TRBJ2-7; 8 bases fit TRBD2. V was pared by 5 bases and J by 0 bases, with 9 bases of the junction left unmatched. The CDR3 has 16 amino acids. The germline CDR1 and CDR2 sequences are SGHTA and FQGTGA. The CDR3 coding sequence is TGTGCCAGCAGCCAATGGCGGGGGGATGTCTCCTACGAGCAGTACTTC. Amino acids: CASSQWRGDVSYEQYF. Together with reference TRBV7-3 and TRBJ2-7, the CDR3 gives the full variable domain: GAGVSQTPSNKVTEKGKYVELRCDPISGHTALYWYRQSLGQGPEFLIYFQGTGAADDSGLPNDRFFAVRPEGSVSTLKIQRTERGDSAVYLCASSQWRGDVSYEQYFGPGTRLTVT.

This clonotype was picked up a small number of times. The chain employs TRBV7-9 and TRBJ2-1; possibly TRBD1 or TRBD2 for D (6 bases each). This CDR3 comprises 14 residues. Germline assignment: CDR1 SEHNR and CDR2 FQNEAQ (reference sequence). Trimming cost V 6 bases and J 0 bases, with 9 bases left between them. The CDR3 loop is CASRGGLSYNEQFF. CDR3 DNA: TGTGCCAGCAGGGGGGGCCTCTCCTACAATGAGCAGTTCTTC.